This T cell receptor beta chain stems from a study of Ad26.COV2.S vaccination and SARS-CoV-2 variants. Study-level background: Dosing was one shot or two shots 56 days apart.

This clone was counted once. Regarding treatment: 15 to 20 received Ad26.COV2.S at low or high dose, single or two shots; roughly five received placebo; per-sample allocation not given. Samples came from day 63 after the first vaccine or placebo injection. Looked up from germline, CDR1 is SGHTA and CDR2 is FQGNSA. The germline V and J ends were trimmed by 6 bases and 4 bases, with 10 bases remaining between them. CDR3 length: 13 residues. Clones were sequenced by immunoSEQ multiplex PCR, and TCRdb holds only the in-frame ones, with some missing. The data hold around 370,000 clones, with 70% to 90% observed a single time.

The gene calls are TRBV7-2 and TRBJ1-5; D not certain. The sequence derives from a person between 18 and 59 years old who received the Ad26.COV2.S COVID-19 vaccine or a placebo. Here the sequenced sample was peripheral blood, taken in a trial of Ad26.COV2.S vaccine versus placebo. CDR3 in DNA: TGTGCCAGCAGTCTAGCTGTAAATCAGCCCCAGCATTTT. Translating it yields CASSLAVNQPQHF.